This is a list of T cell receptor beta chains from one sample in a study of cytomegalovirus exposure and HLA in healthy donors. Produced via immunoSEQ multiplex PCR; TCRdb's table is partial and in-frame only. The repertoire holds 150,000 to 200,000 clones, with roughly 70% as singletons. Sequencing was done on a sample of PBMCs. Every receptor here comes from a woman aged 50 to 60 in good health and CMV-seropositive. The CDR3 runs from the conserved cysteine through the conserved F or W. The D gene is left open where the match is weak. Clone size, where shown, is once, few, many, or a class for clones that have expanded.

TRBJ1-1	few	TRBD1	TRBV5-1	TGCGCCAGCAGCTCACAGGGGGCCGGCACTGAAGCTTTCTTT	CASSSQGAGTEAFF
TRBJ1-2	.	.	TRBV7-2	TGTGCCAGCAGCTTAACCAGCAGGGGCGGCTACACCTTC	CASSLTSRGGYTF
TRBJ1-1	few	.	TRBV19	TGTGCCAGTAGTAACCAGGGTGAAGCTTTCTTT	CASSNQGEAFF
TRBJ2-1	few	.	TRBV15	TGTGCCACCAGCAGAGACGGCAGCAGTCGAGGCAATGAGCAGTTCTTC	CATSRDGSSRGNEQFF
TRBJ1-1	.	TRBD1	TRBV7-8	TGTGCCAGCAGCCCACTATGGATCCCGGGACAGGGCACTGAAGCTTTCTTT	CASSPLWIPGQGTEAFF
TRBJ2-7	.	.	TRBV6-1	TGTGCCAGCAGTGAAGGTGGCAGAACGATTTCCTACGAGCAGTACTTC	CASSEGGRTISYEQYF
TRBJ1-2	once	TRBD1	TRBV13	TGTGCCAGCAGCTTAATTGGCAGGGGGCGCGGCTACACCTTC	CASSLIGRGRGYTF
TRBJ2-3	.	TRBD2	TRBV5-1	TGCGCCAGCAGCACGGGACTAGCGGGGCCGGATACGCAGTATTTT	CASSTGLAGPDTQYF
TRBJ2-7	few	.	TRBV5-1	TGCGCCAGCAGTATCTCTACCGGGACACTATCCTACGAGCAGTACTTC	CASSISTGTLSYEQYF
TRBJ2-4	once	TRBD1	TRBV4-2	TGTGCCAGCAGCAAAGGGGACAGGGGGCGCGATGACATTCAGTACTTC	CASSKGDRGRDDIQYF
TRBJ1-2	.	.	TRBV6-1	TGTGCCAGCAGAGAGGACTGGGGTGTGTACTATGGCTACACCTTC	CASREDWGVYYGYTF
TRBJ1-1	once	.	TRBV18	TGTGCCAGCTCACCAGGACAGTACACTGAAGCTTTCTTT	CASSPGQYTEAFF
TRBJ1-2	.	TRBD1	TRBV19	TGTGCCAGTAGTATGCCCACAGGGGGCTTCTATGGCTACACCTTC	CASSMPTGGFYGYTF
TRBJ2-5	.	TRBD2	TRBV11-1	TGTGCCAGCAGCTTAGGCCGGGAGGGGACCCAGTACTTC	CASSLGREGTQYF
TRBJ2-2	once	.	TRBV6-1	TGTGCCAGCCACCGTGTCCAGCGGCAGACCGGGGAGCTGTTTTTT	CASHRVQRQTGELFF
TRBJ1-1	.	.	TRBV19	TGTGCCAGTAGTTCTTTCGGGGGACTAAATACTGAAGCTTTCTTT	CASSSFGGLNTEAFF
TRBJ2-2	.	TRBD1	TRBV2	TGTGCCAGCGGAAGACAGGGGTCCGGGGAGCTGTTTTTT	CASGRQGSGELFF
TRBJ1-1	.	.	TRBV5-4	TGTGCCAGCAGCCATAAAACAGAGAACGCTGAAGCTTTCTTT	CASSHKTENAEAFF
TRBJ2-7	few	.	TRBV4-1	TGCGCCAGCAGCCAAGGTACAGGCGCCGGGCTCTCCGAGCAGTACTTC	CASSQGTGAGLSEQYF
TRBJ1-6	.	TRBD1	TRBV4-1	TGCGCCAGCAGCCAAGGAGGGGCAGGGGGCTATTCACCCCTCCACTTT	CASSQGGAGGYSPLHF
TRBJ2-3	.	TRBD1	TRBV2	TGTGCCAGCAGTGGGACAGGGGGCGAGACAGATACGCAGTATTTT	CASSGTGGETDTQYF
TRBJ1-5	.	.	TRBV18	TGTGCCAGCTCACCAGGGCGGGGGAATCAGCCCCAGCATTTT	CASSPGRGNQPQHF
TRBJ1-1	.	.	TRBV27	TGTGCCAGCAGTTTAGGAATCACTCCGGGAGCTGAAGCTTTCTTT	CASSLGITPGAEAFF
TRBJ2-1	.	.	TRBV5-1	TGCGCCAGCAGCTTGAGCCCAGGGTTAAATGAGCAGTTCTTC	CASSLSPGLNEQFF
TRBJ1-6	few	.	TRBV7-9	TGTGCCAGCAGCTTAATACAGGATAATTCACCCCTCCACTTT	CASSLIQDNSPLHF
TRBJ1-4	once	TRBD1	TRBV5-1	TGCGTCAGCAGCACGGGACAGGTTAATGAAAAACTGTTTTTT	CVSSTGQVNEKLFF
TRBJ2-1	.	TRBD2	TRBV6-1	TGTGCCACCAGGGACTACGCCTACAATGAGCAGTTCTTC	CATRDYAYNEQFF
TRBJ1-1	few	TRBD1	TRBV7-6	TGTGCCAGCAGCTCAATCCAACAGGGGGCGAGGACTGAAGCTTTCTTT	CASSSIQQGARTEAFF
TRBJ2-7	.	TRBD2	TRBV7-9	TGTGCCAGCAGCTTCCGACTAGCGGGGGACACCTACGAGCAGTACTTC	CASSFRLAGDTYEQYF
TRBJ1-4	.	.	TRBV4-1	TGCGCCAGCAGCCAAGATCAGGCCAGGGAAGAAAAACTGTTTTTT	CASSQDQAREEKLFF
TRBJ2-2	.	.	TRBV7-7	TGTGCCAGCAGCCCGCAGGTTGAGGGCACCGGGGAGCTGTTTTTT	CASSPQVEGTGELFF
TRBJ1-6	.	TRBD1	TRBV2	TGTGCCAGCAGTCCGGGACAGGGGTATAATTCACCCCTCCACTTT	CASSPGQGYNSPLHF
TRBJ1-5	.	TRBD1	TRBV2	TGTGCCAGCAGCACGACAGGGGACAATCAGCCCCAGCATTTT	CASSTTGDNQPQHF
TRBJ1-6	.	.	TRBV2	TGTGCCAGCGGGGGGTACACCAACTCACCCCTCCACTTT	CASGGYTNSPLHF
TRBJ1-4	few	TRBD1	TRBV25-1	TGTGCCAGCAGTGTGGGGACAGCCTCGGTCGATGAAAAACTGTTTTTT	CASSVGTASVDEKLFF
TRBJ2-7	once	TRBD1	TRBV27	TGTGCCAGCAGTTTGACGGGACAGGTATCCGAGCAGTACTTC	CASSLTGQVSEQYF
TRBJ2-7	.	.	TRBV13	TGTGCCAGCAGCTTAGAATGGCAGTCCGGGGTCGAGCAGTACTTC	CASSLEWQSGVEQYF
TRBJ1-1	.	TRBD1	TRBV5-1	TGCGCCAGCAGCTCGGGACAGGGGGCCGGCACTGAAGCTTTCTTT	CASSSGQGAGTEAFF
TRBJ2-1	once	.	TRBV7-6	TGTGCCAGCAGCTTAGCGCAGGGGAGTGAGCAGTTCTTC	CASSLAQGSEQFF
TRBJ2-1	.	.	TRBV6-1	TGTGCCAGCAGTGAAGTATCAGGGAATGAGCAGTTCTTC	CASSEVSGNEQFF